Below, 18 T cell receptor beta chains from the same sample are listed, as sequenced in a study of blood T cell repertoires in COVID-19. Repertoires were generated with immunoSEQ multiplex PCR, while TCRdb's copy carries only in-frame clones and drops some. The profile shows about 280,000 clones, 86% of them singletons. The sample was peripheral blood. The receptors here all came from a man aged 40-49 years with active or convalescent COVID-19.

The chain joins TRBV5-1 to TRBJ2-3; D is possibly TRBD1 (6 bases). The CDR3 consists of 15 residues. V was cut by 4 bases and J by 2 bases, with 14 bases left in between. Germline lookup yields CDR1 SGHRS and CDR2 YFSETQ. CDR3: CASSAGTPFTDTQYF. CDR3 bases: TGCGCCAGCAGCGCCGGGACACCATTCACAGATACGCAGTATTTT.

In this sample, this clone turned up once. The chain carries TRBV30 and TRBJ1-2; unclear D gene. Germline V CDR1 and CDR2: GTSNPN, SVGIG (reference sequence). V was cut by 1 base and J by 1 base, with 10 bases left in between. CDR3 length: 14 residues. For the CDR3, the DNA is TGTGCCTGGAGTGCCTTCAGTCATAACTATGGCTACACCTTC. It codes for CAWSAFSHNYGYTF. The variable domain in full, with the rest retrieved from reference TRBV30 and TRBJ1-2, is SQTIHQWPATLVQPVGSPLSLECTVEGTSNPNLYWYRQAAGRGLQLLFYSVGIGQISSEVPQNLSASRPQDRQFILSSKKLLLSDSGFYLCAWSAFSHNYGYTFGSGTRLTVV.

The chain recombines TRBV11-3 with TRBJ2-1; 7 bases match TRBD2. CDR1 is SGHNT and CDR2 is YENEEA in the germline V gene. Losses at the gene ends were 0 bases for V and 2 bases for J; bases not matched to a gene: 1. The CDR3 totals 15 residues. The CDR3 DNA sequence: TGTGCCAGCAGCTTAGACCGGGGGGCCTACAATGAGCAGTTCTTC. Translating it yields CASSLDRGAYNEQFF. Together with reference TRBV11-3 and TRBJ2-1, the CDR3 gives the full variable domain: EAGVVQSPRYKIIEKKQPVAFWCNPISGHNTLYWYLQNLGQGPELLIRYENEEAVDDSQLPKDRFSAERLKGVDSTLKIQPAELGDSAVYLCASSLDRGAYNEQFFGPGTRLTVL.

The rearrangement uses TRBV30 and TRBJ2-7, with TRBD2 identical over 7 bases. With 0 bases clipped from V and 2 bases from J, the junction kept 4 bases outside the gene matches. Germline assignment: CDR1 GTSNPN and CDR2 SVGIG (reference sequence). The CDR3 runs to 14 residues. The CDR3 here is CAWSVGGTPYEQYF. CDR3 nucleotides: TGTGCCTGGAGTGTGGGGGGGACCCCCTACGAGCAGTACTTC.

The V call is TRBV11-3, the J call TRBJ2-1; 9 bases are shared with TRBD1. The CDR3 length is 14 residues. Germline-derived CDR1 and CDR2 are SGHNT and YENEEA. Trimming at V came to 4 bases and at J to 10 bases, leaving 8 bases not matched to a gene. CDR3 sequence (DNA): TGTGCCAGCAGCTCCAGGGACAGGGATAACGAGCAGTTCTTC. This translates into CASSSRDRDNEQFF. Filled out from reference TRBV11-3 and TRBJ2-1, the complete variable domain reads EAGVVQSPRYKIIEKKQPVAFWCNPISGHNTLYWYLQNLGQGPELLIRYENEEAVDDSQLPKDRFSAERLKGVDSTLKIQPAELGDSAVYLCASSSRDRDNEQFFGPGTRLTVL.

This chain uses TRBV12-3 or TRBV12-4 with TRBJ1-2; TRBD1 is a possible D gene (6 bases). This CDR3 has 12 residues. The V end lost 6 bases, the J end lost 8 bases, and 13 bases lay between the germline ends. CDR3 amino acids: CASREGGGGYTF. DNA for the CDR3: TGTGCCAGCAGGGAAGGGGGGGGCGGCTACACCTTC.

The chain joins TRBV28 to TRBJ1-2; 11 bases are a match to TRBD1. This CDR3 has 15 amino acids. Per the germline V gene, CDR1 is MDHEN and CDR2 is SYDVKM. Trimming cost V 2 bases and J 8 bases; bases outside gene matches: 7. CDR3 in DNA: TGTGCCAGCAGTTTACCGGGACAGGGGGGCTTCGGCTACACCTTC. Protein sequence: CASSLPGQGGFGYTF.

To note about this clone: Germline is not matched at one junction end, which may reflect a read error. CDR3 protein: CASSLGPGGSALHF. The DNA for the CDR3 is TGTGCCAGCAGCTTAGGCCCGGGTGGTTCAGCCCTCCACTTT. This rearrangement joins TRBV11-2 to TRBJ1-6; D ambiguous. CDR1 and CDR2 (germline): SGHAT, FQNNGV. The CDR3 runs to 14 residues.

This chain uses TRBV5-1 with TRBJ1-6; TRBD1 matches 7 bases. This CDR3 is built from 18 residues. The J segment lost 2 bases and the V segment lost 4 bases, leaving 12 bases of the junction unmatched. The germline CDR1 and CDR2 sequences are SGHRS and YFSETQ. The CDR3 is CASSPAPGQTPYNSPLHF. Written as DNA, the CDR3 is TGCGCCAGCAGCCCGGCTCCGGGACAGACTCCCTATAATTCACCCCTCCACTTT.

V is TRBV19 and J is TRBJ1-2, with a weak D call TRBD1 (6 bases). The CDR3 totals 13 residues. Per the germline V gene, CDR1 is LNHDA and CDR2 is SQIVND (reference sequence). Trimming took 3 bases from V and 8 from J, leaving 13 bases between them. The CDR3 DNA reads TGTGCCAGTAGTATTAATCAGGGGAAAGGCTACACCTTC. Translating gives CASSINQGKGYTF.

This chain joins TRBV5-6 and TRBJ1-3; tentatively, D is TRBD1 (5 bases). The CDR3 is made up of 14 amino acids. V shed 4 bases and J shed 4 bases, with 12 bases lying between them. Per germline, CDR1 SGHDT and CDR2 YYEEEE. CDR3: CASSTRVEGNTIYF. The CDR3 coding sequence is TGTGCCAGCAGCACCAGGGTAGAAGGAAACACCATATATTTT.

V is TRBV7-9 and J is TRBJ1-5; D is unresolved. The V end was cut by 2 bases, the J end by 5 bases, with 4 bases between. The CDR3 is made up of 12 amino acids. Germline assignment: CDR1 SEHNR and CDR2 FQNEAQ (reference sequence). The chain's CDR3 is CASSLRDQPQHF. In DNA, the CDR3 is TGTGCCAGCAGCTTACGGGATCAGCCCCAGCATTTT. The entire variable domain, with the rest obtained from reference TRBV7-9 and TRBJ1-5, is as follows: DTGVSQNPRHKITKRGQNVTFRCDPISEHNRLYWYRQTLGQGPEFLTYFQNEAQLEKSRLLSDRFSAERPKGSFSTLEIQRTEQGDSAMYLCASSLRDQPQHFGDGTRLSIL.

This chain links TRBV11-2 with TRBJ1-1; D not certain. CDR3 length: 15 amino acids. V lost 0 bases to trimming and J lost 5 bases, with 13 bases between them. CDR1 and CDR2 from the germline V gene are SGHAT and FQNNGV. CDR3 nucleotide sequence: TGTGCCAGCAGCTTAGATCCGGGTCCTTGGACTGAAGCTTTCTTT. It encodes CASSLDPGPWTEAFF.

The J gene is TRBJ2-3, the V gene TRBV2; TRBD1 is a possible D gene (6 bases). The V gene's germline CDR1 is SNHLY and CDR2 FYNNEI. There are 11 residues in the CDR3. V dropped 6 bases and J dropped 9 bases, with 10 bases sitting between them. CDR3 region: CASSERGTQYF. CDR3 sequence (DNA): TGTGCCAGCAGCGAAAGGGGGACGCAGTATTTT.

CDR3 loop: CASSARQGRSGANVLTF. CDR3 nucleotide sequence: TGTGCCAGCAGCGCTAGACAGGGGCGCTCTGGGGCCAACGTCCTGACTTTC. The chain recombines TRBV9 with TRBJ2-6, with 8 bases aligning to TRBD1. The CDR3 runs 17 residues. The germline CDR1 and CDR2 sequences are SGDLS and YYNGEE. After removal of 3 bases from V and 0 bases from J, the junction contained 5 bases not matched to a gene.

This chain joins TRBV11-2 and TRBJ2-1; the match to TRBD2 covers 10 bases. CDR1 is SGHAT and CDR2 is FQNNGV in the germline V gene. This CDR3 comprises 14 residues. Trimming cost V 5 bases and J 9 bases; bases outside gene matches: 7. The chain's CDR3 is CASSQAQREGEQFF. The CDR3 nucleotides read TGTGCCAGCAGCCAGGCCCAGCGGGAGGGTGAGCAGTTCTTC.

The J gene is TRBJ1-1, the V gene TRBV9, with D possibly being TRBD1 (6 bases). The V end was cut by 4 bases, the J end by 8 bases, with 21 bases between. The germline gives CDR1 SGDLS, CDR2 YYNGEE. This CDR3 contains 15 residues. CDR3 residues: CASSPPGGLPGEAFF. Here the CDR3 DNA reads TGTGCCAGCAGCCCCCCGGGGGGCCTCCCAGGAGAAGCTTTCTTT. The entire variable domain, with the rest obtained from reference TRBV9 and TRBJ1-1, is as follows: DSGVTQTPKHLITATGQRVTLRCSPRSGDLSVYWYQQSLDQGLQFLIQYYNGEERAKGNILERFSAQQFPDLHSELNLSSLELGDSALYFCASSPPGGLPGEAFFGQGTRLTVV.

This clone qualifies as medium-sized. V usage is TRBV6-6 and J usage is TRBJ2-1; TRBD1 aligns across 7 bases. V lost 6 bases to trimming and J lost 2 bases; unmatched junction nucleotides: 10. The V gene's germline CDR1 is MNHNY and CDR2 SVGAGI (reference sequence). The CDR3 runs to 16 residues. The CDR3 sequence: CASSRSGGQAYNEQFF. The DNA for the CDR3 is TGTGCCAGCAGCCGCTCGGGCGGACAGGCCTACAATGAGCAGTTCTTC.